The 10 T cell receptor beta chains in this list originate from one sample, sequenced in a study of radiation and T cells in renal cell carcinoma. Data came from immunoSEQ multiplex PCR; TCRdb stores just in-frame clones and leaves some out. The sample lists about 95,000 clones; 75% to 90% were seen once. Time point denoted: baseline pretreatment blood. Treatment: 15 Gy SBRT to primary tumor, nephrectomy 4 weeks later. The source material was blood, sampled from a patient whose treatment included radiotherapy and nephrectomy. Every receptor here comes from a man aged 50-59 years with renal cell carcinoma.

This sequence joins TRBV7-3 and TRBJ2-4, with D perhaps being TRBD1 or TRBD2 (5 bases each). The germline gives CDR1 SGHTA, CDR2 FQGTGA. V lost 5 bases and J lost 6, with 17 bases in between. The CDR3 spans 15 residues. CDR3 sequence reads: CASSPIGGSTNIQYF. CDR3 DNA: TGTGCCAGCAGCCCAATTGGGGGATCCACAAACATTCAGTACTTC.

The chain recombines TRBV2 with TRBJ1-6; D uncertain. The V gene's germline CDR1 is SNHLY and CDR2 FYNNEI. This CDR3 contains 15 residues. V lost 8 bases to trimming and J lost 0 bases, with 11 bases between them. CDR3 coding DNA: TGTGCCAGCGGATATCCACTCTCCTATAATTCACCCCTCCACTTT. Translation gives CASGYPLSYNSPLHF.

The chain has TRBV7-2 and TRBJ2-5; D is unclear. Matching the DNA end better, TRBJ2-7 makes the J call doubtful. CDR3 size: 13 residues. Germline-derived CDR1 and CDR2 are SGHTA and FQGNSA. The CDR3 sequence is CASSLDRSYEQYF. The CDR3 coding sequence is TGTGCCAGCAGCTTGGATCGGTCCTACGAGCAGTACTTC.

The genes are TRBV9 and TRBJ2-1; the D gene is possibly TRBD1 (6 bases). Trimming pared 1 base from V and 4 bases from J, leaving 12 bases between. The CDR3 has 15 residues. Germline CDR1 SGDLS, CDR2 YYNGEE. The CDR3, as DNA: TGTGCCAGCAGCGTACGGACAGTTAGATACAATGAGCAGTTCTTC. It translates to CASSVRTVRYNEQFF.

The chain uses TRBV30 and TRBJ2-2, with D hard to call. The CDR3 consists of 14 residues. V was pared by 7 bases and J by 5 bases, with 17 bases between. CDR1 GTSNPN and CDR2 SVGIG come from the germline V gene (reference sequence). This chain's CDR3 is CASSRASYTGELFF. CDR3 in DNA: TGTGCCTCCTCCCGTGCAAGTTATACCGGGGAGCTGTTTTTT.

CDR3 nucleotide sequence: TGTGCCAGCAGTTACTCGGCACACGCGAGCTCCTACGAGCAGTACTTC. The encoded protein is CASSYSAHASSYEQYF. V and J are TRBV6-5 and TRBJ2-5, with D hard to call. Near its end, the DNA agrees better with TRBJ2-7, so the J call may be wrong. This CDR3 is 16 amino acids long. Germline CDR1 and CDR2: MNHEY and SVGAGI.

This chain uses TRBV5-1 with TRBJ2-1; 8 nucleotides match TRBD1. This CDR3 has 16 residues. CDR1 is SGHRS and CDR2 is YFSETQ in the germline V gene. Germline trimming cut 0 bases from V and 3 bases from J; bases unmatched to any gene: 5. The CDR3 nucleotides are TGCGCCAGCAGCTTGGAACAGGGGGTCTTCTACAATGAGCAGTTCTTC. Protein sequence: CASSLEQGVFYNEQFF.

The chain has TRBV30 and TRBJ1-2, with 7 bases that match TRBD1. The V and J ends lost 0 bases and 8 bases, in that order; junction bases with no gene match: 0. CDR3 length: 11 residues. CDR1 and CDR2 (germline): GTSNPN, SVGIG (reference sequence). The CDR3 DNA is TGTGCCTGGAGTGTACAGGGGGGCTACACCTTC. This sequence encodes CAWSVQGGYTF.

This sequence joins TRBV2 and TRBJ2-6; D might be TRBD2 (5 bases). Trimming took off 4 bases at V and 4 bases at J, with 14 bases between the two ends. The CDR3 has 16 amino acids. Per the germline V gene, CDR1 is SNHLY and CDR2 is FYNNEI. In DNA form, the CDR3 reads TGTGCCAGCAGTGCTCAAGAGGGTTTAGGGGCCAACGTCCTGACTTTC. It is translated as CASSAQEGLGANVLTF.

This rearrangement joins TRBV11-2 to TRBJ1-3, with D unresolved. The germline V gene has CDR1 SGHAT and CDR2 FQNNGV. Trimming stripped 0 bases from V and 4 bases from J, with 10 bases between. The CDR3 is 15 amino acids. CDR3: CASSLEVFSGNTIYF. As DNA, the CDR3 is TGTGCCAGCAGCTTAGAGGTTTTTTCAGGAAACACCATATATTTT.